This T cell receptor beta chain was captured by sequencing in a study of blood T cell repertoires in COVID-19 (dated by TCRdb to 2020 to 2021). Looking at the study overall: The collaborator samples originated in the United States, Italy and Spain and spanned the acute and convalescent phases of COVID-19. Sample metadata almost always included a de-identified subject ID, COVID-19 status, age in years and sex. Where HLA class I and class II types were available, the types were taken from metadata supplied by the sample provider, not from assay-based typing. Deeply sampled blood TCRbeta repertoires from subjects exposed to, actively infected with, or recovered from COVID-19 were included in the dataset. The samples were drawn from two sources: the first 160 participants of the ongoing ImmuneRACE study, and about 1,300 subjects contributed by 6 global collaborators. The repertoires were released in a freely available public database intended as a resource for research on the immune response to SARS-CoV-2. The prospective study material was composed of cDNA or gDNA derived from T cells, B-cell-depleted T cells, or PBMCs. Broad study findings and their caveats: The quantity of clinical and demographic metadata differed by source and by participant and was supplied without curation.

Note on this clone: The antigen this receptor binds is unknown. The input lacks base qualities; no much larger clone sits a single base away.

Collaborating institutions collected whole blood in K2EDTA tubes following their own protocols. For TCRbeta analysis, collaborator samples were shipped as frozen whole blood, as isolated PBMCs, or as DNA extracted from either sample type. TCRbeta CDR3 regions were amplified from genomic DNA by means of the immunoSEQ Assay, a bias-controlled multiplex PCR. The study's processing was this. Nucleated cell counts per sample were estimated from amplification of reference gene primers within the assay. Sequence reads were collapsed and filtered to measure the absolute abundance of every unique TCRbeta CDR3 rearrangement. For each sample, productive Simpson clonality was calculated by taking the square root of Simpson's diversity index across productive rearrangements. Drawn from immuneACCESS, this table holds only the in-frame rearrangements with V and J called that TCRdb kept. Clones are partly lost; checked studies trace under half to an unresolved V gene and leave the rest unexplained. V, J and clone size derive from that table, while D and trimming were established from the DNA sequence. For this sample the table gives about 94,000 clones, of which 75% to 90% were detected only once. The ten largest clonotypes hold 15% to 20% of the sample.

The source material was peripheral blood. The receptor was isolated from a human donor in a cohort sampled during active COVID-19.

The DNA sequence is given as TGTGCCAGCCGGTTTTGGGGGGGGAATCAGCCCCAGCATTTT. Its translation reads: CASRFWGGNQPQHF. The rearrangement combines TRBV2 with TRBJ1-5; the D gene is perhaps TRBD1, on 5 matching bases. The CDR3 goes from the cysteine to the phenylalanine over 14 residues. Solely the CDR3 DNA is kept, with 42 bases framed from the first base. CDR1 SNHLY and CDR2 FYNNEI were looked up in the germline V gene. V is clipped by 8 bases and J by 4 bases, and the sequence between their germline boundaries is 15 bases long.